A single sample gave rise to the 13 T cell receptor beta chains below, sequenced in a study of T cell responses to AZD1222 COVID-19 vaccine. This table comes from immunoSEQ multiplex PCR, and its TCRdb copy is limited to in-frame clones, with some not included. The sample holds about 85,000 clones, around 90% seen once. The material was peripheral blood, obtained on day 0 of AZD1222 vaccination. The origin of the receptors is an adult in good health.

This chain connects TRBV28 to TRBJ2-7, with a possible D match to TRBD2 (6 bases). This CDR3 has 13 residues. Germline loops: CDR1 MDHEN, CDR2 SYDVKM. The ends were cut back, 2 bases at V and 6 bases at J, with 11 bases in the middle. CDR3 in amino acids: CASSLAGPREQYF. CDR3 in DNA: TGTGCCAGCAGTTTAGCGGGACCCCGCGAGCAGTACTTC.

Details on this clone: Other nucleotide sequences from this sample produce the same CDR3. The chain links TRBV7-6 to TRBJ2-1; TRBD2 aligns across 12 bases. The CDR3 extends over 15 amino acids. J gave up 7 bases and V 5 bases, and 6 bases lay outside the gene matches. Germline loops: CDR1 SGHVS, CDR2 FNYEAQ. CDR3 nucleotide sequence: TGTGCCAGCAGCCCCGGGACTAGCGGGTTTAATGAGCAGTTCTTC. Translating gives CASSPGTSGFNEQFF.

This chain links TRBV19 with TRBJ1-5; D gene unclear. Per germline, CDR1 LNHDA and CDR2 SQIVND (reference sequence). The CDR3 sequence is 13 residues long. Trimming pared 4 bases from V and 5 bases from J, leaving 9 bases between. The CDR3: CASSTLLDQPQHF. Here the CDR3 DNA reads TGTGCCAGTAGTACCCTTTTGGATCAGCCCCAGCATTTT.

The chain is built from TRBV2 and TRBJ1-5; 8 nucleotides agree with TRBD1. Per germline, CDR1 SNHLY and CDR2 FYNNEI. This CDR3 spans 14 amino acids. V dropped 7 bases and J dropped 7; count of bases not matched to a gene: 9. CDR3 protein: CASNLQGAQQPQHF. The CDR3 nucleotides read TGTGCCAGCAATCTCCAGGGGGCTCAACAGCCCCAGCATTTT.

V is TRBV3-1 (or the pseudogene TRBV3-2) and J is TRBJ1-2; D is perhaps TRBD1 (5 bases). Germline-derived CDR1 and CDR2 are LGHDT and YNNKEL (reference sequence). The length of the CDR3 is 14 residues. Trimming shortened V by 3 bases and J by 4 bases, and 12 bases separated the two germline ends. The CDR3 DNA is TGTGCCAGCAGCCAGAGGGTAGACAGCTATGGCTACACCTTC. This sequence encodes CASSQRVDSYGYTF.

In nucleotides, the CDR3 is TGTGCCAGCAGCCTAGGGACATCTCAAGAGACCCAGTACTTC. It codes for CASSLGTSQETQYF. This rearrangement joins TRBV28 to TRBJ2-5; D is perhaps TRBD1 (6 bases). The CDR3 covers 14 residues. V lost 6 bases and J lost 2, with 13 bases in between. Looked up from germline, CDR1 is MDHEN and CDR2 is SYDVKM. The complete variable domain, with remaining parts taken from reference TRBV28 and TRBJ2-5, reads DVKVTQSSRYLVKRTGEKVFLECVQDMDHENMFWYRQDPGLGLRLIYFSYDVKMKEKGDIPEGYSVSREKKERFSLILESASTNQTSMYLCASSLGTSQETQYFGPGTRLLVL.

This rearrangement joins TRBV7-9 to TRBJ2-7; unclear D gene. The CDR3 spans 11 residues. Trimming shortened V by 5 bases and J by 3 bases, and 5 bases separated the two germline ends. Germline V lookup: CDR1 SEHNR, CDR2 FQNEAQ (reference sequence). For the CDR3, the DNA is TGTGCCAGCAGCGTTAACTACGAGCAGTACTTC. The encoded protein is CASSVNYEQYF.

The chain employs TRBV11-2 and TRBJ2-7, with 8 positions matching TRBD1. Germline CDR1 SGHAT, CDR2 FQNNGV. This CDR3 region has 12 residues. The ends lost 3 bases at V and 12 bases at J; junction bases unmatched: 7. CDR3 sequence reads: CASSFRTGLGYF. The CDR3 DNA reads TGTGCCAGCAGCTTTCGGACAGGGTTAGGGTACTTC.

The chain couples TRBV12-3 or TRBV12-4 to TRBJ1-1; 7 bases agree with TRBD1. The CDR3 runs to 11 residues. V dropped 7 bases and J dropped 9; count of bases not matched to a gene: 5. CDR3 loop: CASNRGLKAFF. CDR3 sequence (DNA): TGTGCCAGCAACAGGGGTTTAAAAGCTTTCTTT.

This sequence joins TRBV19 and TRBJ1-5; D is unresolved. The V gene's germline CDR1 is LNHDA and CDR2 SQIVND (reference sequence). There are 14 residues in the CDR3. The V gene lost 4 bases and the J gene lost 3 bases, with 10 bases spanning the gap. The DNA for the CDR3 is TGTGCCAGTAGTAGGCAGGATCACAATCAGCCCCAGCATTTT. Translated, it gives CASSRQDHNQPQHF. Based on the CDR3 plus reference TRBV19 and TRBJ1-5, the full variable domain is DGGITQSPKYLFRKEGQNVTLSCEQNLNHDAMYWYRQDPGQGLRLIYYSQIVNDFQKGDIAEGYSVSREKKESFPLTVTSAQKNPTAFYLCASSRQDHNQPQHFGDGTRLSIL.

The chain joins TRBV7-9 to TRBJ2-7, with D unresolved. The V end was cut by 1 base, the J end by 4 bases, with 5 bases between. The CDR3 spans 12 residues. Germline lookup yields CDR1 SEHNR and CDR2 FQNEAQ (reference sequence). CDR3 amino acids: CASSLEEYEQYF. CDR3 nucleotide sequence: TGTGCCAGCAGCTTAGAGGAGTACGAGCAGTACTTC.

With respect to this clone: A junction boundary mismatches the germline segment, possibly from a read error. The chain recombines TRBV11-2 with TRBJ1-1, with a possible D match to TRBD1 (5 bases). Germline V CDR1 and CDR2: SGHAT, FQNNGV. The CDR3 spans 14 residues. Here the CDR3 DNA reads TGTACCAGCAGCTTACTGGTGCAGGGCACTGAAGCTTTCTTT. Its translation is CTSSLLVQGTEAFF.

V usage is TRBV7-9 and J usage is TRBJ1-4, with 9 bases fitting TRBD1. Trimming took 4 bases from V and 6 from J; bases not matched to a gene: 3. Looked up from germline, CDR1 is SEHNR and CDR2 is FQNEAQ (reference sequence). The CDR3 is 14 amino acids. The CDR3 coding sequence is TGTGCCAGCAGCTCCGGGACAGGGTATGAAAAACTGTTTTTT. Encoded protein: CASSSGTGYEKLFF.